This T cell receptor beta chain derives from a study of T cell repertoires in cytomegalovirus infection (dated by TCRdb to the late 2010s). Background for the entire study: The peptide stimulations were aimed at well-studied HLA-B-restricted epitopes as well as recently identified HLA-C-restricted CMV epitopes, whose presentation resists viral immunomodulation. Because public TCR beta signatures pointed to carriage of CMV infection together with the matching HLA type, the HLA type of each donor mattered for the analysis.

Broad study findings and their caveats: The ex vivo response was dominated by HLA-C-restricted CMV-specific TCR beta clonotypes, which also provided the single most frequent clonotype in two of eight donors. Carriers of CMV infection plus the relevant HLA type were discriminated by the cumulative frequency of public TCR beta family members in the study cohort and in an independent 352-donor cohort.

At the junction V is shortened by 0 bases and J by 4 bases; bases outside the gene matches: 11. The germline V gene yields MNHEY for CDR1 and SVGEGT for CDR2. There are 17 amino acids in the CDR3, from cysteine to phenylalanine inclusive. Just the 51-base CDR3 DNA is kept, in frame starting at base 1. There are a few counts of this clonotype. The antigen it binds to is not known. Per-base qualities were not stored, and no clone one base away is much larger. Sequencing instrument: Illumina HiSeq 1500. TCRdb reanalyzed the raw reads on its own, using fastp at Q25 for trimming and MiXCR for clone calling, and kept in-frame beta chains. When rows share a CDR3 protein, they turn into one entry using the most common DNA and genes. Within this sample are about a million distinct CDR3 sequences, with around 29% of them counted one time only. The ten largest make up more than 13% of the sample. Interpreted using the paper, the treatment or condition label stands for: in vitro stimulation with specific CMV peptide epitopes to enrich CMV-specific T cells.

This receptor was identified in a human donor in good health (CMV status not recorded). Some clones in this sample may be carry-over from other donors' samples. The starting material was cultured CD8+ T cells from PBMCs, obtained from culture after CMV antigen stimulation. Here the chain combines TRBV6-2 or TRBV6-3 and TRBJ1-2; a stretch of 7 junction bases matches TRBD1. The DNA sequence is TGTGCCAGCAGTTACTCGCTTGGGACAGCGACTGCCTATGGCTACACCTTC. Translation gives CASSYSLGTATAYGYTF.